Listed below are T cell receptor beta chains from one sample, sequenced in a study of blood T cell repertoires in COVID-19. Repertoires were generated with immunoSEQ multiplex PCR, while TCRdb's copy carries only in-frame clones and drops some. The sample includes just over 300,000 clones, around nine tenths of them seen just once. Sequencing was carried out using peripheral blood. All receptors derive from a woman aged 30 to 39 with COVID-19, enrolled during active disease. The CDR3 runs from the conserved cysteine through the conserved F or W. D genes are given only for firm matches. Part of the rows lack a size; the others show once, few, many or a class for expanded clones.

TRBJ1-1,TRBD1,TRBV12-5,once,TGTGCTAGTGGTGCGGACAGGTGGGGACTCACTGAAGCTTTCTTT,CASGADRWGLTEAFF
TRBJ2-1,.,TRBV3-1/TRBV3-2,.,TGTGCCAGCAGCCAAGGCAGCGGGCCGATGGGTGAGCAGTTCTTC,CASSQGSGPMGEQFF
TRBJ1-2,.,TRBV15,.,TGTGCCACCAGCAGGGAGAGGGGGTATGGCTACACCTTC,CATSRERGYGYTF
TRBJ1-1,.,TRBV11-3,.,TGTGCCAGCAGTAAAAACCAGGCTACCGACACTGAAGCTTTCTTT,CASSKNQATDTEAFF
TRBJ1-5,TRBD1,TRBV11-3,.,TGTGCCAGCAGCCCCGGGACAGGGTCCAATCAGCCCCAGCATTTT,CASSPGTGSNQPQHF
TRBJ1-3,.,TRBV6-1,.,TGTGCCAGCAGTTATGCCTCCAGGGACACCATATATTTT,CASSYASRDTIYF
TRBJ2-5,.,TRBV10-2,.,TGCGCCAGCAGTGAGAGGGGGGGCCCATCGGAGACCCAGTACTTC,CASSERGGPSETQYF
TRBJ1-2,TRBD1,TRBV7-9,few,TGTGCCAGCAGCCCGGGACAGGGTGGGTACACCTTC,CASSPGQGGYTF
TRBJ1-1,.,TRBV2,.,TGTGCCAGCATCACACCCTTTGAAGCTTTCTTT,CASITPFEAFF
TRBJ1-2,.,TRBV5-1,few,TGCGCCAGCAGCTTTGAGGGTGTGGATGGCTACACCTTC,CASSFEGVDGYTF
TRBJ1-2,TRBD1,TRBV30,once,TGTGCCTGGAGAAGGGACAGGGTCCTCTATGGCTACACCTTC,CAWRRDRVLYGYTF
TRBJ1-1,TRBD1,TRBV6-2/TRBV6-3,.,TGTGCCAGCAGTTACTCATTGGACAGGGGGCGAGGGAACACTGAAGCTTTCTTT,CASSYSLDRGRGNTEAFF
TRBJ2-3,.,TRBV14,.,TGTGCCAGCAGCCTCCAGACGGGGAGGACAGATACGCAGTATTTT,CASSLQTGRTDTQYF
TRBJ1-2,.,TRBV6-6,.,TGTGCCAGCATACCGACGGGAGCTAACTATGGCTACACCTTC,CASIPTGANYGYTF
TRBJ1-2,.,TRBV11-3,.,TGTGCCAGCAGCTTAGACGGGGGACTTGGCTACACCTTC,CASSLDGGLGYTF
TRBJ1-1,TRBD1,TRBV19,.,TGTGCCAGTAGTAAGGACAGGGGGACTGAAGCTTTCTTT,CASSKDRGTEAFF
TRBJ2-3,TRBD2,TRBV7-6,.,TGTGCCAGCAGCTTTACCGGGGGGGCCCCAGATACGCAGTATTTT,CASSFTGGAPDTQYF
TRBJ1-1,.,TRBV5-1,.,TGCGCCAGCAGCTTGACCAGGCCGGACACTGAAGCTTTCTTT,CASSLTRPDTEAFF
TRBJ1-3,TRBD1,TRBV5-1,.,TGCGCCAGCAGCAAGGGGGCCTCTGGAAACACCATATATTTT,CASSKGASGNTIYF